Below are 21 T cell receptor beta chains sequenced from a single sample in a study of regulatory T cells in long-lasting Graves disease. In building TCR beta libraries, iRepertoire HTBI primers were used together with Arm-PCR of CDR3 regions. TCRdb reanalysed the multiplex PCR reads using MiXCR and keeps one entry per CDR3 protein. The sample shows 250,000 or so distinct CDR3 sequences, about 20% of them seen only once. Described time point: newly diagnosed GD, antithyroid drugs for less than 3 months. The TCR library was made from RNA extracted from PBMCs. The sample was also linked to a second study, of T cells in Graves' hyperthyroidism and ophthalmopathy.

Here the sequenced sample was peripheral blood mononuclear cells (PBMCs), taken at new diagnosis, from a patient treated with antithyroid drugs. The receptors were gathered from a woman in her twenties or thirties with Graves disease.

The chain is built from TRBV20-1 and TRBJ2-5; a possible D gene is TRBD2 (7 bases). The CDR3 runs 12 residues. Germline CDR1 reads DFQATT; CDR2 reads SNEGSKA (reference sequence). Trimming removed 3 bases from V and 5 bases from J, with 10 bases in between. In DNA, the CDR3 is TGCAGTGCTAGCGGGGGGCATGAGACCCAGTACTTC. Translation gives CSASGGHETQYF.

This clonotype showed up many times. This chain links TRBV2 with TRBJ1-5; weak D call: TRBD1 (6 bases). CDR1 and CDR2 (germline): SNHLY, FYNNEI. The CDR3 has 13 amino acids. V lost 9 bases and J lost 4, with 13 bases in between. The CDR3 nucleotides are TGTGCCAGTGGAGGGGACATGAATCAGCCCCAGCATTTT. Translation gives CASGGDMNQPQHF.

At least ten counts were recorded for this clonotype. This chain joins TRBV3-1 and TRBJ2-2, with TRBD1 matching 10 bases. V was clipped by 1 base and J by 4 bases; unmatched bases: 6. Germline assignment: CDR1 LGHDT and CDR2 YNNKEL (reference sequence). The CDR3 runs 17 residues. CDR3 nucleotide sequence: TGTGCCAGCAGCCAAGTTGCGACAGGGGGCGTCACCGGGGAGCTGTTTTTT. The encoded protein is CASSQVATGGVTGELFF.

This clonotype was seen at least ten times. The chain recombines TRBV4-2 with TRBJ2-1, with D perhaps TRBD1 or TRBD2 (5 bases each). The V gene lost 1 base and the J gene lost 13 bases, with 11 bases spanning the gap. Germline V gives CDR1 LGHNA, CDR2 YNFKEQ. CDR3 size: 12 residues. The CDR3 sequence: CASSQVGDPQFF. For the CDR3, the DNA is TGTGCCAGCAGCCAAGTAGGGGACCCACAGTTCTTC.

This clonotype was picked up many times. The gene calls are TRBV7-9 and TRBJ2-5, with D possibly TRBD1 on 6 matching bases. The CDR3 covers 15 residues. Per germline, CDR1 SEHNR and CDR2 FQNEAQ (reference sequence). Deletions cut 5 bases from V and 1 base from J, with 14 bases between. This CDR3 is CASSIGTTIQETQYF. The CDR3 DNA reads TGTGCCAGCAGCATCGGGACAACTATCCAAGAGACCCAGTACTTC.

The sample holds many counts of this clonotype. The chain is built from TRBV7-9 and TRBJ1-2; TRBD1 agrees at 7 bases. Trimming at V came to 9 bases and at J to 3 bases, leaving 1 base not matched to a gene. The CDR3 is 11 residues long. Germline assignment: CDR1 SEHNR and CDR2 FQNEAQ (reference sequence). CDR3 sequence reads: CASGTDYGYTF. The CDR3 region has the DNA TGTGCCAGTGGGACAGACTATGGCTACACCTTC.

This chain uses TRBV19 with TRBJ1-3; D not resolved. The CDR3 is 17 residues long. Germline V lookup: CDR1 LNHDA, CDR2 SQIVND (reference sequence). The V gene lost 4 bases and the J gene lost 2 bases, with 18 bases spanning the gap. CDR3 residues: CASSRSPSGSAGNTIYF. The CDR3 DNA sequence: TGTGCCAGTAGTAGATCCCCGTCGGGGTCTGCTGGAAACACCATATATTTT.

V and J are TRBV2 and TRBJ1-5, with 8 bases aligning to TRBD1. With 6 bases clipped from V and 5 bases from J, the junction kept 9 bases outside the gene matches. This CDR3 comprises 15 residues. Germline CDR1 is SNHLY and CDR2 is FYNNEI. CDR3 coding DNA: TGTGCCAGCAGGACCGGGACAGGTCTAGATCAGCCCCAGCATTTT. Its protein product is CASRTGTGLDQPQHF.

The genes are TRBV4-1 and TRBJ2-6, with D perhaps TRBD2 (7 bases). This CDR3 region has 18 residues. The V end lost 3 bases, the J end lost 0 bases, and 15 bases lay between the germline ends. The V gene's germline CDR1 is MGHRA and CDR2 YSYEKL. The CDR3 bases are TGCGCCAGCAGCCAGGCCCAGGGAGGGGGCTCTGGGGCCAACGTCCTGACTTTC. Residues: CASSQAQGGGSGANVLTF.

This clonotype was found many times. Mismatch with germline at one junction end may stem from a read error. The chain uses TRBV5-1 and TRBJ1-3; no firm D call. The CDR3 is 15 residues long. Per the germline V gene, CDR1 is SGHRS and CDR2 is YFSETQ. CDR3 nucleotide sequence: TGTGCCAGCAGCTTGCCGGGAAACTCTGGAAACACCATATATTTT. As protein: CASSLPGNSGNTIYF.

There are many counts of this clonotype. The J gene is TRBJ2-1, the V gene TRBV5-6; D is unclear. Between the trimmed V and J ends, which lost 2 bases and 8 bases, there was a span of 11 bases. The CDR3 contains 13 residues. CDR1 is SGHDT and CDR2 is YYEEEE in the germline V gene. CDR3 loop: CASSLRVSHEQFF. CDR3 DNA sequence: TGTGCCAGCAGCTTACGGGTCAGCCATGAGCAGTTCTTC.

This clonotype was found many times. The rearrangement joins TRBV9 to TRBJ2-7; 8 bases fit TRBD2. Germline V gene sequence: CDR1 SGDLS, CDR2 YYNGEE. The CDR3 runs 16 residues. V lost 0 bases to trimming and J lost 4 bases; unmatched junction nucleotides: 9. The CDR3 sequence: CASSVGGGGPVYEQYF. As DNA, the CDR3 is TGTGCCAGCAGCGTAGGTGGCGGGGGGCCTGTTTACGAGCAGTACTTC. The whole variable domain, filled in from reference TRBV9 and TRBJ2-7, reads DSGVTQTPKHLITATGQRVTLRCSPRSGDLSVYWYQQSLDQGLQFLIQYYNGEERAKGNILERFSAQQFPDLHSELNLSSLELGDSALYFCASSVGGGGPVYEQYFGPGTRLTVT.

This clonotype has only a few counts. The CDR3 spells CASSRSTGSGGYTF. The CDR3 DNA reads TGTGCCAGCAGTCGAAGTACAGGGTCCGGTGGCTACACCTTC. The chain links TRBV12-3 or TRBV12-4 to TRBJ1-2; D might be TRBD1 (6 bases). The CDR3 is 14 amino acids. V was pared by 5 bases and J by 7 bases, with 17 bases between.

The V call is TRBV20-1, the J call TRBJ1-1; 9 bases line up with TRBD1. The trim removed 5 bases at V and 2 bases at J, leaving 3 bases unmatched. The CDR3 runs 13 residues. CDR1 and CDR2 from the germline V gene are DFQATT and SNEGSKA (reference sequence). The CDR3 DNA reads TGCAGTGCTGCGGGACAGGGAAACACTGAAGCTTTCTTT. Residues: CSAAGQGNTEAFF.

Notes on this clonotype: One end of the junction does not line up with germline, which may come from a read error. The V call is TRBV6-2 or TRBV6-3, the J call TRBJ1-5; 10 nucleotides line up with TRBD1. The CDR3 contains 13 residues. The germline V gene encodes CDR1 MNHEY and CDR2 SVGEGT. CDR3 nucleotides: TGTGCCAGTACGGGACAGGGGAATCAGCCCCGGCATTTT. Translation gives CASTGQGNQPRHF.

This clonotype was picked up many times. The chain joins TRBV3-1 to TRBJ1-2, with no clear D. Germline assignment: CDR1 LGHDT and CDR2 YNNKEL (reference sequence). Trimming removed 2 bases from V and 4 bases from J, with 8 bases in between. The CDR3 has 13 amino acids. CDR3 protein: CASSQMSSYGYTF. Written as DNA, the CDR3 is TGTGCCAGCAGCCAAATGTCAAGCTATGGCTACACCTTC. Based on the CDR3 plus reference TRBV3-1 and TRBJ1-2, the full variable domain is DTAVSQTPKYLVTQMGNDKSIKCEQNLGHDTMYWYKQDSKKFLKIMFSYNNKELIINETVPNRFSPKSPDKAHLNLHINSLELGDSAVYFCASSQMSSYGYTFGSGTRLTVV.

The chain links TRBV5-5 to TRBJ1-1, with 7 bases fitting TRBD1. CDR3 size: 15 residues. Losses at the gene ends were 0 bases for V and 1 base for J; bases not matched to a gene: 3. Germline V gene data show CDR1 as SGHKS and CDR2 as YYEKEE (reference sequence). This CDR3 reads CASSLVDRSNTEAFF. The CDR3 nucleotides read TGTGCCAGCAGCTTGGTGGACAGGTCGAACACTGAAGCTTTCTTT.

Concerning this clonotype: This sequence may be a read error, since a much larger clone differs from it by one base. This chain connects TRBV12-3 or TRBV12-4 to TRBJ1-5; D is unclear. This CDR3 has 14 amino acids. Trimming took 6 bases from V and 9 from J, leaving 18 bases between them. The CDR3 sequence: CASSPGLMVRPQHF. The DNA of the CDR3 is TGTGCCAGCAGCCCCGGGCTGATGGTTCGGCCCCAGCATTTT.

The rearrangement joins TRBV7-9 to TRBJ1-5; tentatively, D is TRBD1 (6 bases). V was cut by 5 bases and J by 14 bases, with 19 bases left in between. The CDR3 sequence is 13 residues long. The V gene's germline CDR1 is SEHNR and CDR2 FQNEAQ (reference sequence). The CDR3 region has the DNA TGTGCCAGCAGCCCAAAGGACAGCACCCTAGAGCATTTT. This encodes CASSPKDSTLEHF.

At least ten counts were recorded for this clonotype. This chain connects TRBV18 to TRBJ2-5; 9 bases are shared with TRBD1. Germline V lookup: CDR1 KGHSH, CDR2 LQKENI. V dropped 4 bases and J dropped 2; count of bases not matched to a gene: 2. This CDR3 has 14 residues. CDR3 DNA sequence: TGTGCCAGCTCACGAGGGACAGGGCAAGAGACCCAGTACTTC. Amino acid sequence: CASSRGTGQETQYF.

This clonotype was seen repeatedly, ten times or more. The chain is built from TRBV12-3 or TRBV12-4 and TRBJ2-7; D may be TRBD2 (6 bases). V was trimmed by 3 bases and J by 5 bases, leaving 8 bases between them. The CDR3 consists of 12 residues. CDR3 amino acids: CASSFGGHEQYF. As DNA, the CDR3 is TGTGCCAGCAGTTTCGGGGGACACGAGCAGTACTTC.